This TCR beta chain was captured in a study of blood T cell repertoires in COVID-19. The J segment lost 5 bases and the V segment lost 8 bases, leaving 12 bases of the junction unmatched. The germline V gene encodes CDR1 SNHLY and CDR2 FYNNEI. The CDR3 spans 14 residues. The method was immunoSEQ multiplex PCR; TCRdb's version includes in-frame clones alone and lacks a portion of them. The table records some 350,000 clones, approximately 88% of them present only once. Sequencing input: PBMCs or T cells enriched from blood (not recorded which). The chain combines TRBV2 with TRBJ2-7; 7 nucleotides match TRBD1. The receptor was derived from a man aged 30 to 45 who had recovered from COVID-19. This CDR3 is CASLHRGSKDEQYF. As DNA, the CDR3 is TGTGCCAGCCTTCACAGGGGTTCGAAGGACGAGCAGTACTTC. Full variable domain (missing parts from reference TRBV2 and TRBJ2-7): EPEVTQTPSHQVTQMGQEVILRCVPISNHLYFYWYRQILGQKVEFLVSFYNNEISEKSEIFDDQFSVERPDGSNFTLKIRSTKLEDSAMYFCASLHRGSKDEQYFGPGTRLTVT.